This TCR beta chain was identified in a study of CD8 T cells in ankylosing spondylitis. Findings and limits, study-wide: Reportedly, significant enrichment of disease-linked clones occurred in matched ankylosing spondylitis synovial fluid.

Many counts were recorded for this clonotype. The antigen is undetermined. MiXCR, applied by TCRdb to the 5' RACE reads, yields one record per CDR3 protein. Of around 150,000 distinct CDR3 sequences detected, about 9.9% appear once; the ten largest clones hold roughly 29%. The sample taken for sequencing was blood, either unsorted or a sorted T cell fraction (not recorded which). This receptor was taken from a male donor with ankylosing spondylitis or in good health (not recorded which).

Here the CDR3 DNA reads TGCAGTGCCCCACTAGCCGGGATTGGGCAAGCTTTCTTT. Protein sequence: CSAPLAGIGQAFF. The rearrangement links TRBV20-1 to TRBJ1-1; D ambiguous. Germline CDR1 DFQATT, CDR2 SNEGSKA (reference sequence). V gave up 6 bases and J gave up 9 bases, with 20 bases separating them. The CDR3 is 13 amino acids.